The T cell receptor beta chain described here comes from a study of T cell responses to AZD1222 COVID-19 vaccine. Whole-study findings and limits: Unmutated variant regions are reportedly targeted by nearly half of spike-specific TCRs. Only 5 or 6 people who got AZD1222 tested seropositive at baseline.

The CDR3 runs 15 residues. The trim removed 5 bases at V and 4 bases at J, leaving 7 bases unmatched. Looked up from germline, CDR1 is SGHTA and CDR2 is FQGNSA. Generated by immunoSEQ multiplex PCR, the TCRdb table keeps only in-frame clones and is missing some. The sample yields 85,000 to 120,000 clones, about 85% seen once. A remark on this clone: Its antigen is unidentified.

The TCR sequence derives from an adult in good health. The source was peripheral blood, collected on day 0 of AZD1222 vaccination. This chain uses TRBV7-2 with TRBJ2-5, with 10 bases aligning to TRBD2. The CDR3 nucleotides are TGTGCCAGCAGCCCACCTAGCGGGGGTGGAGAGACCCAGTACTTC. The encoded protein is CASSPPSGGGETQYF.